These 30 T cell receptor beta chains share one sample of origin, sequenced in a study of shared clonotypes between healthy human individuals. Assay used: immunoSEQ multiplex PCR; TCRdb lists only in-frame clones, some missing. The sample yields 600,000 to 750,000 clones, less than 95% seen once. Sequencing was carried out using memory CD8+ T cells from PBMCs. Subset noted: CD45RO+ cells pooled with CCR7-negative TemRA cells. The receptors were sampled from a man aged 18 to 30 in good health. Some clones in this sample may be carry-over from other donors' samples.

The chain uses TRBV4-1 and TRBJ1-2; D unclear. Per germline, CDR1 MGHRA and CDR2 YSYEKL. Deletions cut 1 base from V and 5 bases from J, with 17 bases between. CDR3 size: 16 residues. The CDR3 nucleotides are TGCGCCAGCAGCCAAGGGCAAGTGTTAGCCTCATATGGCTACACCTTC. Translation: CASSQGQVLASYGYTF.

This clone was picked up one time. The rearrangement joins TRBV28 to TRBJ1-1; D unresolved. With 7 bases removed from V and 2 bases from J, the gap between germline ends came to 17 bases. Germline V gives CDR1 MDHEN, CDR2 SYDVKM. The CDR3 loop spans 15 amino acids. CDR3 DNA: TGTGCCAGCAAGTCCCCGACTCCCTTTAACACTGAAGCTTTCTTT. Translated: CASKSPTPFNTEAFF.

The V call is TRBV7-3, the J call TRBJ2-2; D gene uncertain. The V gene's germline CDR1 is SGHTA and CDR2 FQGTGA. V was pared by 1 base and J by 6 bases, with 6 bases between. This CDR3 comprises 13 residues. The CDR3 DNA is TGTGCCAGCAGCTTAAGTAGCTCCGGGGAGCTGTTTTTT. This codes for CASSLSSSGELFF.

The genes are TRBV7-6 and TRBJ2-7; D perhaps matches TRBD1 (6 bases). Germline loops: CDR1 SGHVS, CDR2 FNYEAQ. With 5 bases removed from V and 3 bases from J, the gap between germline ends came to 11 bases. The CDR3 has 13 residues. The CDR3 DNA reads as TGTGCCAGCAGCCCCCAGGGGTACTACGAGCAGTACTTC. Residues: CASSPQGYYEQYF.

Worth noting for this clone: The same CDR3 is also encoded by other DNA sequences in this sample. CDR3 loop: CSVDRGTEAFF. DNA of the CDR3: TGCAGCGTTGATCGGGGAACTGAAGCTTTCTTT. V usage is TRBV29-1 and J usage is TRBJ1-1, with unresolved D. The germline V gene has CDR1 SQVTM and CDR2 ANQGSEA. Trimming shortened V by 3 bases and J by 5 bases, and 7 bases separated the two germline ends. This CDR3 has 11 amino acids. The complete variable domain, with remaining parts taken from reference TRBV29-1 and TRBJ1-1, reads SAVISQKPSRDICQRGTSLTIQCQVDSQVTMMFWYRQQPGQSLTLIATANQGSEATYESGFVIDKFPISRPNLTFSTLTVSNMSPEDSSIYLCSVDRGTEAFFGQGTRLTVV.

This clone was seen once. The chain couples TRBV7-9 to TRBJ2-7; D remains unclear. The CDR3 extends over 13 amino acids. V lost 1 base to trimming and J lost 3 bases, with 7 bases between them. Germline CDR1 reads SEHNR; CDR2 reads FQNEAQ (reference sequence). The CDR3 bases are TGTGCCAGCAGCTTAGGGGAACTCTACGAGCAGTACTTC. Encoded protein: CASSLGELYEQYF.

The rearrangement uses TRBV9 and TRBJ1-2, with D hard to call. The germline V and J ends were trimmed by 0 bases and 0 bases, with 9 bases remaining between them. The CDR3 runs 15 residues. CDR1 and CDR2 from the germline V gene are SGDLS and YYNGEE. CDR3 nucleotides: TGTGCCAGCAGCGTAGAGGTGGGAGCTAACTATGGCTACACCTTC. Residues: CASSVEVGANYGYTF.

The chain links TRBV7-2 to TRBJ2-3, with D maybe TRBD1 (6 bases). There are 14 residues in the CDR3. The germline V and J ends were trimmed by 1 base and 8 bases, with 13 bases remaining between them. The V gene's germline CDR1 is SGHTA and CDR2 FQGNSA. The DNA of the CDR3 is TGTGCCAGCAGCTTAGACAGGGTTGCTGGTACGCAGTATTTT. Its translation: CASSLDRVAGTQYF.

The chain uses TRBV7-8 and TRBJ2-1, with 12 bases that match TRBD1. The trim removed 8 bases at V and 6 bases at J, leaving 5 bases unmatched. Germline lookup yields CDR1 SGHVS and CDR2 FQNEAQ. The CDR3 extends over 14 amino acids. The CDR3 is CASSGTGGFNEQFF. The DNA for the CDR3 is TGTGCCAGCTCTGGGACAGGGGGCTTCAATGAGCAGTTCTTC.

V usage is TRBV13 and J usage is TRBJ2-1, with D possibly TRBD2 on 6 matching bases. Looked up from germline, CDR1 is PRHDT and CDR2 is FYEKMQ (reference sequence). CDR3 length: 18 residues. The V end was cut by 0 bases, the J end by 9 bases, with 24 bases between. The chain's CDR3 is CASSLGDFGDSPLGEQFF. CDR3 bases: TGTGCCAGCAGCTTAGGCGACTTTGGGGACTCGCCCCTTGGTGAGCAGTTCTTC.

The chain uses TRBV7-9 and TRBJ1-1; D ambiguous. The V gene's germline CDR1 is SEHNR and CDR2 FQNEAQ (reference sequence). The germline V and J ends were trimmed by 8 bases and 6 bases, with 13 bases remaining between them. There are 12 residues in the CDR3. The CDR3 nucleotides read TGTGCCAGCGGGGTCAGTGGGTCTGAAGCTTTCTTT. Residues: CASGVSGSEAFF.

V gene TRBV4-3 combines with J gene TRBJ2-1; a weak D match, TRBD1 (5 bases). Germline CDR1 and CDR2: LGHNA and YSLEER. The CDR3 length is 18 residues. The germline V and J ends were trimmed by 0 bases and 6 bases, with 21 bases remaining between them. The chain's CDR3 is CASSQDEWGQELVNEQFF. CDR3 coding DNA: TGCGCCAGCAGCCAAGATGAATGGGGCCAGGAGCTGGTCAATGAGCAGTTCTTC.

The chain has TRBV2 and TRBJ1-5, with D possibly being TRBD1 (5 bases). The CDR3 consists of 15 residues. Trimming took 5 bases from V and 4 from J, leaving 15 bases between them. CDR1 and CDR2 (germline): SNHLY, FYNNEI. CDR3 loop: CASSIGHSKNQPQHF. CDR3 DNA: TGTGCCAGCAGTATCGGACACTCCAAGAATCAGCCCCAGCATTTT.

CDR3 DNA sequence: TGTGCCAGCAGTTTCCCCGGGACTAGCTTGAGTAGTGAGCAGTTCTTC. Amino acids: CASSFPGTSLSSEQFF. The chain combines TRBV28 with TRBJ2-1, with 9 nucleotides matching TRBD2. Looked up from germline, CDR1 is MDHEN and CDR2 is SYDVKM. The trim removed 3 bases at V and 9 bases at J, leaving 12 bases unmatched. The CDR3 has 16 amino acids.

This chain joins TRBV9 and TRBJ2-7; tentatively, D is TRBD1 (6 bases). CDR1 is SGDLS, CDR2 YYNGEE, per germline. Trimming removed 4 bases from V and 4 bases from J, with 18 bases in between. The CDR3 consists of 15 residues. CDR3 bases: TGTGCCAGCAGCACTTCATCAGGGGCCGGGTACGAGCAGTACTTC. Translation: CASSTSSGAGYEQYF.

The chain carries TRBV7-9 and TRBJ1-4; TRBD1 might be the D (5 bases). The V end was cut by 4 bases, the J end by 11 bases, with 14 bases between. The CDR3 extends over 13 amino acids. Looked up from germline, CDR1 is SEHNR and CDR2 is FQNEAQ (reference sequence). The CDR3 loop reads CASSSRDARKLFF. The CDR3 DNA reads as TGTGCCAGCAGCTCGCGGGACGCTAGGAAACTGTTTTTT.

This CDR3 reads CSVLYRADIYF. The CDR3 DNA sequence: TGCAGCGTCCTATACAGGGCGGACATATATTTT. The chain has TRBV29-1 and TRBJ1-3; D perhaps matches TRBD1 (6 bases). The germline V and J ends were trimmed by 6 bases and 12 bases, with 15 bases remaining between them. This CDR3 has 11 residues. CDR1 SQVTM and CDR2 ANQGSEA come from the germline V gene.

Concerning this clone: A read error is the likely source, as a far larger clone sits one nucleotide away. Other nucleotide sequences in the sample specify the same CDR3. The chain employs TRBV5-4 and TRBJ2-5; TRBD1 agrees at 7 bases. The J call is doubtful: the DNA matches TRBJ2-7 better. CDR1 and CDR2 (germline): SGHNT, YYREEE (reference sequence). The CDR3 spans 12 residues. The CDR3 loop is CASSGDSYEQYF. The CDR3 region has the DNA TGTGCCAGCAGCGGGGACAGCTACGAGCAGTACTTC.

The rearrangement joins TRBV10-1 to TRBJ2-7; D call uncertain. With 2 bases removed from V and 6 bases from J, the gap between germline ends came to 14 bases. Germline CDR1 WNHNN, CDR2 SYGVQD (reference sequence). The CDR3 covers 14 residues. CDR3 residues: CASSEGVNPSEQYF. CDR3 coding DNA: TGCGCCAGCAGTGAGGGCGTTAATCCGAGCGAGCAGTACTTC.

This clone is a singleton in its sample. The chain uses TRBV9 and TRBJ2-1; perhaps D is TRBD1 or TRBD2 (6 bases each). The CDR3 is made up of 13 amino acids. The germline V gene encodes CDR1 SGDLS and CDR2 YYNGEE. With 0 bases removed from V and 12 bases from J, the gap between germline ends came to 13 bases. The CDR3 DNA sequence: TGTGCCAGCAGCGTAGATAGGGGGGATTGGCAGTTCTTC. Amino acid sequence: CASSVDRGDWQFF.

The chain carries TRBV9 and TRBJ2-7; 7 nucleotides agree with TRBD2. The CDR3 extends over 16 amino acids. V dropped 3 bases and J dropped 2; count of bases not matched to a gene: 11. Looked up from germline, CDR1 is SGDLS and CDR2 is YYNGEE. CDR3 loop: CASSAFTSALPYEQYF. The DNA for the CDR3 is TGTGCCAGCAGCGCATTTACTAGCGCACTTCCCTACGAGCAGTACTTC.

This rearrangement joins TRBV5-1 to TRBJ2-3, with 7 bases fitting TRBD2. The V gene's germline CDR1 is SGHRS and CDR2 YFSETQ. This CDR3 has 16 residues. Unmatched junction bases numbered 8, after V lost 0 bases and J lost 4 bases. The CDR3 nucleotides read TGCGCCAGCAGCTTGGAGACTAGCCGGAGGTCAGATACGCAGTATTTT. This codes for CASSLETSRRSDTQYF.

V is TRBV19 and J is TRBJ2-6; the match to TRBD1 covers 9 bases. The junction had 5 bases not matched to a gene; V was cut back by 6 bases and J by 2 bases. From germline, CDR1 is LNHDA and CDR2 SQIVND (reference sequence). The CDR3 has 16 amino acids. CDR3 region: CASSLTGGAGANVLTF. For the CDR3, the DNA is TGTGCCAGTAGCCTGACAGGGGGGGCTGGGGCCAACGTCCTGACTTTC.

V gene TRBV28 combines with J gene TRBJ1-4, with D unclear. Germline V lookup: CDR1 MDHEN, CDR2 SYDVKM. This CDR3 has 14 residues. Trimming took 6 bases from V and 0 from J, leaving 8 bases between them. CDR3 residues: CASRKQATNEKLFF. CDR3 in DNA: TGTGCCAGCAGGAAGCAGGCAACTAATGAAAAACTGTTTTTT.

This rearrangement joins TRBV7-9 to TRBJ2-7; D is undetermined. The CDR3 consists of 11 residues. The ends were cut back, 6 bases at V and 4 bases at J, with 7 bases in the middle. Germline CDR1 is SEHNR and CDR2 is FQNEAQ (reference sequence). This chain's CDR3 is CASSYLYEQYF. The CDR3, as DNA: TGTGCCAGCAGTTACTTATACGAGCAGTACTTC.

The CDR3, as DNA: TGTGCCAGCAGCTGGGGAACCGGGGAGCTGTTTTTT. Encoded protein: CASSWGTGELFF. This chain joins TRBV13 and TRBJ2-2; D uncertain. Germline V gene lookup returns CDR1 PRHDT and CDR2 FYEKMQ (reference sequence). V was cut by 4 bases and J by 5 bases, with 5 bases left in between. The CDR3 runs 12 residues.

The chain joins TRBV5-4 to TRBJ2-1, with 10 bases that match TRBD1. The CDR3 has 14 amino acids. The germline V gene encodes CDR1 SGHNT and CDR2 YYREEE (reference sequence). The trim removed 7 bases at V and 9 bases at J, leaving 10 bases unmatched. The CDR3 sequence is CASARDRGAAEQFF. As DNA, the CDR3 is TGTGCCAGCGCCCGGGACAGGGGTGCGGCTGAGCAGTTCTTC. The full variable domain, in which reference TRBV5-4 and TRBJ2-1 provide the parts outside the CDR3, is ETGVTQSPTHLIKTRGQQVTLRCSSQSGHNTVSWYQQALGQGPQFIFQYYREEENGRGNFPPRFSGLQFPNYSSELNVNALELDDSALYLCASARDRGAAEQFFGPGTRLTVL.

The chain employs TRBV7-6 and TRBJ1-4; 7 bases are shared with TRBD1. CDR3 length equals 13 residues. CDR1 and CDR2 from the germline V gene are SGHVS and FNYEAQ. V was clipped by 4 bases and J by 13 bases; unmatched bases: 9. The CDR3 DNA reads TGTGCCAGCAGCTCGTGGGGACAGTCCGGACTGTTTTTT. This encodes CASSSWGQSGLFF.

V is TRBV28 and J is TRBJ1-2, with no clear D. Trimming cost V 1 base and J 4 bases, with 10 bases left between them. Per germline, CDR1 MDHEN and CDR2 SYDVKM. The length of the CDR3 is 14 residues. Here the CDR3 reads CASSLFGVTYGYTF. DNA for the CDR3: TGTGCCAGCAGTTTATTTGGGGTTACCTATGGCTACACCTTC.

The chain has TRBV28 and TRBJ2-5; D possibly corresponds to TRBD2 (5 bases). V lost 3 bases, J lost 1 base, and 12 bases lay in between. From germline, CDR1 is MDHEN and CDR2 SYDVKM. This CDR3 is 15 amino acids long. CDR3 sequence (DNA): TGTGCCAGCAGTTTGGTAGGCGGGCTCCAAGAGACCCAGTACTTC. Its protein is CASSLVGGLQETQYF.